Listed here is a single TCR beta chain. The source of the sample is a study of blood T cell repertoires in COVID-19. Background on the study: Acute and convalescent COVID-19 specimens originated in the United States, Italy and Spain. T cells, B-cell-depleted T cells, or PBMCs provided the cDNA or gDNA that served as material.

V lost 8 bases and J 0 bases, leaving 16 bases between the germline ends. This CDR3 has 14 amino acids. The germline gives CDR1 GTSNPN, CDR2 SVGIG (reference sequence). In the study's own analysis: Quantification of nucleated cells was approximated via reference gene primer amplification. Sequencing used immunoSEQ multiplex PCR; TCRdb keeps in-frame clones, though not all of them. V, J and clone size were drawn from that table, and D and trimming were deduced from the DNA. Of 150,000 to 200,000 clones listed, 86% are singletons. The chain recombines TRBV30 with TRBJ1-1; tentative D call: TRBD1 (6 bases). This sequence originates from a man aged 18-30 years with acute or convalescent COVID-19. The sequenced sample consisted of peripheral blood. CDR3 loop: CATGGGFMNTEAFF. CDR3 bases: TGTGCCACCGGGGGGGGCTTCATGAACACTGAAGCTTTCTTT.